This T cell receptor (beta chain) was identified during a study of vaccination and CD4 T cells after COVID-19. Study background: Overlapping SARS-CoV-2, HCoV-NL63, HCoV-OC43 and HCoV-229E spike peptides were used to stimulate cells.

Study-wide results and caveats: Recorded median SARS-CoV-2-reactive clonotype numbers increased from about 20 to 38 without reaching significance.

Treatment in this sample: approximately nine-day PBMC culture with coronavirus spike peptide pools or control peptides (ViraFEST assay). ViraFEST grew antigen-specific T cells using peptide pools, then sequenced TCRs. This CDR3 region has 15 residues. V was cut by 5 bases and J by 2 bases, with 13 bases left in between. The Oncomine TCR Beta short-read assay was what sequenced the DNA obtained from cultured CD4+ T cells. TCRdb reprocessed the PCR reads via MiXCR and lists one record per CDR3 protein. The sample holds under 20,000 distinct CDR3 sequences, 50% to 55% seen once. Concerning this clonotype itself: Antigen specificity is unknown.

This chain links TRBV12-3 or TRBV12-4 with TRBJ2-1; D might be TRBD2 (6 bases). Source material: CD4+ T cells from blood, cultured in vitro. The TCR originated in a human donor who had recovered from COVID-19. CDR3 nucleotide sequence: TGTGCCAGCAGTCTAGGCCGGGAGCCCTACAATGAGCAGTTCTTC. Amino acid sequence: CASSLGREPYNEQFF.